This T cell receptor beta chain originates from a study of cytomegalovirus exposure and HLA in healthy donors. Study outcomes and limitations: Rare sequences made up most TCRs, while some public TCRs were found in many donors. Indistinguishable V segments such as TRBV6-2 and TRBV6-3 were excluded.

The CDR3 is 16 residues long. Germline loops: CDR1 MNHEY, CDR2 SVGAGI. V lost 2 bases, J lost 6 bases, and 9 bases stayed unmatched. Regarding this clone: The antigen remains undetermined.

The PCR ran on 60 Vbeta and 13 Jbeta primers. The assay was immunoSEQ multiplex PCR, and TCRdb's table has in-frame clones only and misses some. The sample includes about 270,000 clones, roughly 70% of them seen just once. The rearrangement joins TRBV6-5 to TRBJ2-2; the match to TRBD2 covers 7 bases. The clonotype comes from a female donor in good health and CMV-seronegative. The sequencing input was PBMCs. CDR3 in DNA: TGTGCCAGCAGTTACCGAGGGACGGGGGGATCCGGGGAGCTGTTTTTT. This codes for CASSYRGTGGSGELFF.